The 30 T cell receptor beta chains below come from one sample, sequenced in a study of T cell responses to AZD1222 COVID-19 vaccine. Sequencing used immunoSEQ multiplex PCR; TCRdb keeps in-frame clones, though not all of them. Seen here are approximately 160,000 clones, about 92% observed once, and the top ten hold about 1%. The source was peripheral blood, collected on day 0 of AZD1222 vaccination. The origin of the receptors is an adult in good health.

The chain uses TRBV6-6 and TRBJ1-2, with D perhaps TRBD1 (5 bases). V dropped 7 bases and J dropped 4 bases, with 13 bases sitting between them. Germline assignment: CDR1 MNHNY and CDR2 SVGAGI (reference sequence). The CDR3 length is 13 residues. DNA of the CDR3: TGTGCCAGCACCAGCCAGGGCCTCTATGGCTACACCTTC. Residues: CASTSQGLYGYTF.

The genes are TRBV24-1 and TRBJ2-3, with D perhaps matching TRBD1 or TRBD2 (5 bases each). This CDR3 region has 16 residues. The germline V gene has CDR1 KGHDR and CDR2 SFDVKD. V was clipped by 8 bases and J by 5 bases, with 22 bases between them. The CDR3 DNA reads TGTGCCACCAAGCCAACAGGCAGGGAGCCGGAAGATACGCAGTATTTT. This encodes CATKPTGREPEDTQYF.

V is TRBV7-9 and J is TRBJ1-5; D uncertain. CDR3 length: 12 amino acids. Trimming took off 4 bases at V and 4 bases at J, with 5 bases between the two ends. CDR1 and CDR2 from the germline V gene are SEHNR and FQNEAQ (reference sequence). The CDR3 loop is CASSYLNQPQHF. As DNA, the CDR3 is TGTGCCAGCAGCTATTTAAATCAGCCCCAGCATTTT.

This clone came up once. CDR3 sequence: CASSPYRIRSTGGPYEQYF. CDR3 in DNA: TGTGCCAGCAGTCCCTATCGAATTAGATCCACCGGGGGGCCCTACGAGCAGTACTTC. The chain uses TRBV28 and TRBJ2-7, with D possibly being TRBD2 (7 bases). V lost 5 bases and J lost 2, with 28 bases in between. CDR1 MDHEN and CDR2 SYDVKM come from the germline V gene. CDR3 length: 19 amino acids.

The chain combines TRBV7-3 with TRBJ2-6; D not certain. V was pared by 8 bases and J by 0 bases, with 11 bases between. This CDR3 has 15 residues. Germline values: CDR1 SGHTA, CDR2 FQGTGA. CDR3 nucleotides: TGTGCCAGCTCCTCGGAGAGCTCTGGGGCCAACGTCCTGACTTTC. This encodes CASSSESSGANVLTF. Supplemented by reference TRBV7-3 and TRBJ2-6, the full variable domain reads GAGVSQTPSNKVTEKGKYVELRCDPISGHTALYWYRQSLGQGPEFLIYFQGTGAADDSGLPNDRFFAVRPEGSVSTLKIQRTERGDSAVYLCASSSESSGANVLTFGAGSRLTVL.

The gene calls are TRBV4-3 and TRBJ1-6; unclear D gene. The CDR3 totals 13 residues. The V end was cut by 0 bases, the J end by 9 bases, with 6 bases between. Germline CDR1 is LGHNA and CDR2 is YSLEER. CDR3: CASSQDLGSPLHF. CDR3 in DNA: TGCGCCAGCAGCCAAGACCTGGGTTCACCCCTCCACTTT.

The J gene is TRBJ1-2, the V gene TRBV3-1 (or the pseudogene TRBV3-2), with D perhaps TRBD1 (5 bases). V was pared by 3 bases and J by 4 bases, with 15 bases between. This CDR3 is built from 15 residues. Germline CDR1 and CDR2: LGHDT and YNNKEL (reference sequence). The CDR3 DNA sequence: TGTGCCAGCAGCCAGAGCGCAGGGATTTTCTATGGCTACACCTTC. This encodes CASSQSAGIFYGYTF.

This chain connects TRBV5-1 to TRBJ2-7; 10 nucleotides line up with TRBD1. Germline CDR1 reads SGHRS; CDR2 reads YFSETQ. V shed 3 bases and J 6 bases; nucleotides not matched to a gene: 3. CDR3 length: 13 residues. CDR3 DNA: TGCGCCAGCAGCTGGGGACAGGGGAGCGAGCAGTACTTC. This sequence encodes CASSWGQGSEQYF. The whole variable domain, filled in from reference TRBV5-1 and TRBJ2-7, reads KAGVTQTPRYLIKTRGQQVTLSCSPISGHRSVSWYQQTPGQGLQFLFEYFSETQRNKGNFPGRFSGRQFSNSRSEMNVSTLELGDSALYLCASSWGQGSEQYFGPGTRLTVT.

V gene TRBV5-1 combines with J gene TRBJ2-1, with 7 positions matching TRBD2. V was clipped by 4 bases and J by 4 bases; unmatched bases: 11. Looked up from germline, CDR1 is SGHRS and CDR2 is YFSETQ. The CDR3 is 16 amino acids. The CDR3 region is CASSDTGTTQYNEQFF. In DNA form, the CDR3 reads TGCGCCAGCAGCGATACCGGGACTACCCAATACAATGAGCAGTTCTTC.

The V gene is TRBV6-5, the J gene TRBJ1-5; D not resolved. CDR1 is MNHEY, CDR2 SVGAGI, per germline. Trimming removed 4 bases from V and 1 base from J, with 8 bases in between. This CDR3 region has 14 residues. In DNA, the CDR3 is TGTGCCAGCAGTTGGCAGGAGAGCAATCAGCCCCAGCATTTT. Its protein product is CASSWQESNQPQHF.

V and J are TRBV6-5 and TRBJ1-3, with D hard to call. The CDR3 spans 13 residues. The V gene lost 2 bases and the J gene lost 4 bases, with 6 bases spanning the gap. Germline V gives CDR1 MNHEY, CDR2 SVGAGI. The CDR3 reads CASSYAAGNTIYF. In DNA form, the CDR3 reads TGTGCCAGCAGTTACGCTGCAGGAAACACCATATATTTT.

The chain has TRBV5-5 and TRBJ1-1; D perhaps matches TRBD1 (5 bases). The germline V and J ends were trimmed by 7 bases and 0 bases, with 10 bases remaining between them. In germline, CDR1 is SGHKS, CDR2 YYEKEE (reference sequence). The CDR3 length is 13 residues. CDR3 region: CASFGDLNTEAFF. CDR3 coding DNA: TGTGCCAGCTTCGGGGACCTGAACACTGAAGCTTTCTTT.

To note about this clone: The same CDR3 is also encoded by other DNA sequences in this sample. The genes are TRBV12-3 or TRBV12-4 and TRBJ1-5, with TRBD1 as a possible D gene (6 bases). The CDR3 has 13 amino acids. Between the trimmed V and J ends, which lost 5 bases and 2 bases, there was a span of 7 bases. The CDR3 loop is CASSRQGNQPQHF. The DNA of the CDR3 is TGTGCCAGCAGTAGACAGGGCAATCAGCCCCAGCATTTT.

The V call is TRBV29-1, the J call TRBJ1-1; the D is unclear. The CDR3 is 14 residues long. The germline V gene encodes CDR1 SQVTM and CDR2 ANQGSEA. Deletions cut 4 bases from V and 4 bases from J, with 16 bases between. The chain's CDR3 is CSVGRDPSATEAFF. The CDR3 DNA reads TGCAGCGTTGGGAGGGATCCTAGTGCCACTGAAGCTTTCTTT.

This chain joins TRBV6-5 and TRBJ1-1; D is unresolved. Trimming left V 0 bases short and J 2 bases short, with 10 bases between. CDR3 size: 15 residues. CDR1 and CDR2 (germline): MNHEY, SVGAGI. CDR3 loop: CASSYSGPGNTEAFF. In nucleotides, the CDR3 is TGTGCCAGCAGTTACTCTGGACCGGGTAACACTGAAGCTTTCTTT.

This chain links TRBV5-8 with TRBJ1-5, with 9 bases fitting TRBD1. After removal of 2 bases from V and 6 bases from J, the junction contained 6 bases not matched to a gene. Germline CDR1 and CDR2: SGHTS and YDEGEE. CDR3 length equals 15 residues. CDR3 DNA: TGTGCCAGCAGCTTAAGGGACAGGGTAACTCAGCCCCAGCATTTT. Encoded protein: CASSLRDRVTQPQHF. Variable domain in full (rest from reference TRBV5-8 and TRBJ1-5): EAGVTQSPTHLIKTRGQQATLRCSPISGHTSVYWYQQALGLGLQFLLWYDEGEERNRGNFPPRFSGRQFPNYSSELNVNALELEDSALYLCASSLRDRVTQPQHFGDGTRLSIL.

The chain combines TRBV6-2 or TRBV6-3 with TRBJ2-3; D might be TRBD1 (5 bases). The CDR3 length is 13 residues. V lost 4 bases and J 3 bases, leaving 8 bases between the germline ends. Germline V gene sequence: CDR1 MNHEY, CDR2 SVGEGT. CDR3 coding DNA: TGTGCCAGCAGTTCCAGGGTTACAGATACGCAGTATTTT. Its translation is CASSSRVTDTQYF.

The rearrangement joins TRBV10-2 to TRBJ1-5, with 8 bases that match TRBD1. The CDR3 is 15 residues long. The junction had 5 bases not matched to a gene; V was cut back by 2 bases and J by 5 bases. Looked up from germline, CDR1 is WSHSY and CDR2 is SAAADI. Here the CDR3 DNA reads TGCGCCAGCAGTGAGGGGCAGGGGGCTCATCAGCCCCAGCATTTT. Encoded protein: CASSEGQGAHQPQHF.

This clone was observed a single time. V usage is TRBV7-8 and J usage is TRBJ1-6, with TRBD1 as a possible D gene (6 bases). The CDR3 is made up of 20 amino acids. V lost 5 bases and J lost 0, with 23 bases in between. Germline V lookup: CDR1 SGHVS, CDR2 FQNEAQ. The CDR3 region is CASSRGSGTLTSSYNSPLHF. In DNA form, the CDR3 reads TGTGCCAGCAGCCGCGGTTCCGGGACACTAACAAGCTCCTATAATTCACCCCTCCACTTT.

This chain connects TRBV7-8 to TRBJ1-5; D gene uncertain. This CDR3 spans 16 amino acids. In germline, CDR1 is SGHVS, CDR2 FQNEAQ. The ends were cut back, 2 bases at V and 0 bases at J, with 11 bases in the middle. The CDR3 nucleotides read TGTGCCAGCAGCTTAAGTTCGGTTAATAGCAATCAGCCCCAGCATTTT. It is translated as CASSLSSVNSNQPQHF.

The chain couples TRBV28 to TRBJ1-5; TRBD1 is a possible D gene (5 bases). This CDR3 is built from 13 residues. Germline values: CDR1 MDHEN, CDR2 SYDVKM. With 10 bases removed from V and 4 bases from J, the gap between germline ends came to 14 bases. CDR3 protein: CAIGDVGNQPQHF. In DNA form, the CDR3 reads TGTGCCATCGGGGACGTGGGGAATCAGCCCCAGCATTTT.

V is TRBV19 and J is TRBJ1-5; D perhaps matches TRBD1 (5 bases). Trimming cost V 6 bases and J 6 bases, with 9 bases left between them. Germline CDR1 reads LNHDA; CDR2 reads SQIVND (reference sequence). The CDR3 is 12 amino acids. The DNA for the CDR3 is TGTGCCAGTAGATGGGGACTTCAGCCCCAGCATTTT. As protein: CASRWGLQPQHF.

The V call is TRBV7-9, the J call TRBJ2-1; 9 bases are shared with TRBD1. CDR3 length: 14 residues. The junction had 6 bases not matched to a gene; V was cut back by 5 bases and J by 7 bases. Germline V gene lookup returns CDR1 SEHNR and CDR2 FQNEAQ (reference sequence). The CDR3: CASSPGQGWNEQFF. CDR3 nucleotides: TGTGCCAGCAGCCCTGGACAGGGGTGGAATGAGCAGTTCTTC.

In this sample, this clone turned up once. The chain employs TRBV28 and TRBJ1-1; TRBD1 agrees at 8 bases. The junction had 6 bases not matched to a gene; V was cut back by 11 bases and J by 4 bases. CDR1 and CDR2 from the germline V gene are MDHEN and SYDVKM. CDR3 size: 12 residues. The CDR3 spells CAVGQGITEAFF. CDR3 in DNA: TGTGCCGTAGGACAGGGAATCACTGAAGCTTTCTTT.

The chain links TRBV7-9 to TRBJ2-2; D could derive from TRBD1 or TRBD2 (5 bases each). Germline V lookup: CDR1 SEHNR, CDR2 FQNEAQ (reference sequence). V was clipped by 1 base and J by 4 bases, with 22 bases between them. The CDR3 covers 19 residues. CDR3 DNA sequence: TGTGCCAGCAGCTTAGTCCCTCGGGACCTAAATTACCTCACCGGGGAGCTGTTTTTT. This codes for CASSLVPRDLNYLTGELFF.

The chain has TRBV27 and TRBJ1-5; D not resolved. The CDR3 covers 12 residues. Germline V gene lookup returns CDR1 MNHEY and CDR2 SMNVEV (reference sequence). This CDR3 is CVKLNSNQPQHF. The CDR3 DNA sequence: TGTGTTAAGCTAAACAGCAATCAGCCCCAGCATTTT.

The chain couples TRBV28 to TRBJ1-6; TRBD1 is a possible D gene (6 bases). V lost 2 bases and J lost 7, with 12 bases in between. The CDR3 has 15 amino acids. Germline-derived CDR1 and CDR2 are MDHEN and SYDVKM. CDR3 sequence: CASSLPYGTNSPLHF. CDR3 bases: TGTGCCAGCAGTTTACCCTATGGGACAAATTCACCCCTCCACTTT.

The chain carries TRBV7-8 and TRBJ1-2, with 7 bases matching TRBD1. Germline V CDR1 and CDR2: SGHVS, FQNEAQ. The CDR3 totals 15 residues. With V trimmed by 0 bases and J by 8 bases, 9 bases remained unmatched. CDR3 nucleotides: TGTGCCAGCAGCTTAGCGCGCAAGGGGGCTGAGGGCTACACCTTC. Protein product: CASSLARKGAEGYTF.

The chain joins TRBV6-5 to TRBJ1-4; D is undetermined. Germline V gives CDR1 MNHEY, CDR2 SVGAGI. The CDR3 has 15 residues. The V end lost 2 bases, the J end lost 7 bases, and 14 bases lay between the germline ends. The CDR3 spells CASSYGLGGGEKLFF. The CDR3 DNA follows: TGTGCCAGCAGTTACGGATTGGGAGGAGGTGAAAAACTGTTTTTT.

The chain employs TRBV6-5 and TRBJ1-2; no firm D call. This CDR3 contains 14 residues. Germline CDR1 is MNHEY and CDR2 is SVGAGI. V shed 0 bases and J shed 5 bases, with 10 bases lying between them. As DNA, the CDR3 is TGTGCCAGCAGTTACTCCCCGCAGGTTTATGGCTACACCTTC. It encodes CASSYSPQVYGYTF.